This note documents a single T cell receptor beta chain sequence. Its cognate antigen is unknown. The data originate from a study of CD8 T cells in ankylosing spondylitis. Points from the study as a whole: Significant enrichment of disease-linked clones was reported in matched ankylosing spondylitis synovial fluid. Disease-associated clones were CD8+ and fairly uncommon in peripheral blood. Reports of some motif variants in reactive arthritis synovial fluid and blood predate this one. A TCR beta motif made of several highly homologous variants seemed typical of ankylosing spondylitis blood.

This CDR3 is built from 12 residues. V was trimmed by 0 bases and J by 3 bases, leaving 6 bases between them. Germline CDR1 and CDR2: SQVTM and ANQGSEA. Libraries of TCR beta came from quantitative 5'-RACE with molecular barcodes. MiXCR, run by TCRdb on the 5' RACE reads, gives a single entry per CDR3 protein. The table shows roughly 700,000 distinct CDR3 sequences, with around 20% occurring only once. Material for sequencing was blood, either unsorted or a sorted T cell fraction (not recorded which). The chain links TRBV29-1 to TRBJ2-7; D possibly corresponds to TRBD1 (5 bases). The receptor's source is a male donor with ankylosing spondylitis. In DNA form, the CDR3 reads TGCAGCGTTGAAGATGACAGCTACGAGCAGTACTTC. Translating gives CSVEDDSYEQYF.